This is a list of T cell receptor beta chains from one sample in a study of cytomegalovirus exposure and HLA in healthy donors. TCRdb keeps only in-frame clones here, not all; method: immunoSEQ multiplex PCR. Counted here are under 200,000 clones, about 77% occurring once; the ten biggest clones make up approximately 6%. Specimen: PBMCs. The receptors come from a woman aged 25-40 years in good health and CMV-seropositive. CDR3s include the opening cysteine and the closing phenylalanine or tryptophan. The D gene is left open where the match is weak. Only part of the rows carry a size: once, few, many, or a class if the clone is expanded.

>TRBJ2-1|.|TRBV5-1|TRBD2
TGCGCCAGCAGCCCGGATGGGACTAGTCTCTATGAGCAGTTCTTC
CASSPDGTSLYEQFF
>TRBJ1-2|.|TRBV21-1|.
TGTGCCAGCAGCAATAAAGGCTACACCTTC
CASSNKGYTF
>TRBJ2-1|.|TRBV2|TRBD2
TGTGCCAGCAGATGGACTAGCGGTTACAATGAGCAGTTCTTC
CASRWTSGYNEQFF
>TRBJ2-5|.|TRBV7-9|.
TGTGCCAGCAGCTTAGCCCCCCAGGTAGAGACCCAGTACTTC
CASSLAPQVETQYF
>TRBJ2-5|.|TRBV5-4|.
TGTGCCAGCAGCGCACGCAGGGGAGCGAGAGAGCAGTACTTC
CASSARRGAREQYF
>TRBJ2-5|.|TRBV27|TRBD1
TGTGCCAGCAGTTTGCCAGGGGGAGAGACCCAGTACTTC
CASSLPGGETQYF
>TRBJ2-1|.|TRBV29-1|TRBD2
TGCAGCGTTGAAGAACTAGCGGGAGGCTACAATGAGCAGTTCTTC
CSVEELAGGYNEQFF
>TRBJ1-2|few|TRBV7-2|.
TGTGCCAGCAGCTCCTTCAGAACCGGGTCCTATGGCTACACCTTC
CASSSFRTGSYGYTF
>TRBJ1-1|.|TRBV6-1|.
TGTGCCAGCAGTTCAGGGTTGTTGACTGAAGCTTTCTTT
CASSSGLLTEAFF
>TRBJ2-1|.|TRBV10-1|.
TGCGCCAGCTCGAAGCGCCCGGGCGCGGGTGGGTACAATGAGCAGTTCTTC
CASSKRPGAGGYNEQFF
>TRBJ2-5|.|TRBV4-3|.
TGCGCCAGCAGCCAAAGTAGTCAAGAGACCCAGTACTTC
CASSQSSQETQYF
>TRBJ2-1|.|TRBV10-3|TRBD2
TGTGCCATCAGCCTACTAGCGGGAGCAGGCAATGAGCAGTTCTTC
CAISLLAGAGNEQFF
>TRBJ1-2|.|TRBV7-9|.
TGTGCCAGCAGCTTAGTGGGCTGGGGCCTAGGCTACACCTTC
CASSLVGWGLGYTF
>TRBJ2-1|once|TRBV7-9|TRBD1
TGTGCCAGCAGCCCCTCTCCGGGACAGGGGTTACCTTCCTACAATGAGCAGTTCTTC
CASSPSPGQGLPSYNEQFF
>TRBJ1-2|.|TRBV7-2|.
TGTGCCAGCAGCCCCCCCAGGGTTGGGTCTCGTGGCTACACCTTC
CASSPPRVGSRGYTF
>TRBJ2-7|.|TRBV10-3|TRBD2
TGTGCCATCAGTGGTCCAGGGGGGACTAGCGGGAGTGGGTTCTCCTACGAGCAGTACTTC
CAISGPGGTSGSGFSYEQYF
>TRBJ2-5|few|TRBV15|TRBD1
TGTGCCACCAGCAGTAATAGCCGGGACAGGGCGGAGACCCAGTACTTC
CATSSNSRDRAETQYF
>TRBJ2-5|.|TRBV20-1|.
TGCAGTGCTAGAGATCTGGAGACCCAGTACTTC
CSARDLETQYF
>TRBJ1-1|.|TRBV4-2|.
TGTGCCAGCAGCCCTAATATGATTGAAGCTTTCTTT
CASSPNMIEAFF
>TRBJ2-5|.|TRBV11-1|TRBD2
TGTGCCAGCAGCCGTAGGCGGGAGCTTTTGGGAGAGACCCAGTACTTC
CASSRRRELLGETQYF
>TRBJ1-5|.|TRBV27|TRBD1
TGTGCCAGCAGTAGCCAGGAGGGGGCCGATCAGCCCCAGCATTTT
CASSSQEGADQPQHF
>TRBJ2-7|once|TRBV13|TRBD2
TGTGCCAGCAGCTTATTGCCTAGCGGCTACGAGCAGTACTTC
CASSLLPSGYEQYF
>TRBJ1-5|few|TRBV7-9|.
TGTGCCAGCAGCTCAGGGCGGGGACAGCCCCAGCATTTT
CASSSGRGQPQHF
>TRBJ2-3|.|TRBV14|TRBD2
TGTGCCAGCAGCCAAGAAATTCTAGCGGGAGTATTAATCCCAGATACGCAGTATTTT
CASSQEILAGVLIPDTQYF
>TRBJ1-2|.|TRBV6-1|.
TGTGCCAGCAAAGAGGACTATGGCTACACCTTC
CASKEDYGYTF
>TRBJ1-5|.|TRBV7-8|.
TGTGCCAGCAGCTTCCGGGGGGCGCTGGACAGCAATCAGCCCCAGCATTTT
CASSFRGALDSNQPQHF
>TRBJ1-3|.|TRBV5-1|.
TGCGCCAGCAGGGGTGACTTGGGAGGCTCTGGAAACACCATATATTTT
CASRGDLGGSGNTIYF
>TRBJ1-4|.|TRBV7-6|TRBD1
TGTGCCAGCAGGACCGGGACAGGGAGCCCAAGGCTGTTTTTT
CASRTGTGSPRLFF
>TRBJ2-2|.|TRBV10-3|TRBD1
TGTGCCATCAGGGACAGGGTCGACGCCGGGGAGCTGTTTTTT
CAIRDRVDAGELFF
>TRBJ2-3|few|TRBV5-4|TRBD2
TGTGCCAGCAGCTGGGGGTCCGGGGGGGCAGATACGCAGTATTTT
CASSWGSGGADTQYF
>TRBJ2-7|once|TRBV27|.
TGTGCCAGCGGTCCCAGGGGTACCTACGAGCAGTACTTC
CASGPRGTYEQYF
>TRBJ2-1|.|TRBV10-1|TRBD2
TGCGCCAGCAGTGTCACCGGACTAGCGGGACAAGATGAGCAGTTCTTC
CASSVTGLAGQDEQFF
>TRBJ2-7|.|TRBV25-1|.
TGTGCCAGCTCCAGTGCGGGGATCCCCCCCTACGAGCAGTACTTC
CASSSAGIPPYEQYF
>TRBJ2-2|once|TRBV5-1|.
TGCGCCAGCAGCTTGGTAACAGGCTTCGATTCCGGGGAGCTGTTTTTT
CASSLVTGFDSGELFF